The clone carrying this T cell receptor beta chain was detected only once. Its antigen remains unknown. This entry is derived from a study of T cell responses to AZD1222 COVID-19 vaccine. Whole-study findings and limits: Reportedly, nearly half the spike-specific TCRs target unmutated variant regions. Donor demographics were predominantly white British with a female majority; clonal diversity may be underestimated.

The V gene's germline CDR1 is LNHDA and CDR2 SQIVND (reference sequence). CDR3 length: 15 residues. The V and J ends lost 5 bases and 7 bases, in that order; junction bases with no gene match: 8. Sequenced by immunoSEQ multiplex PCR; TCRdb stores in-frame clones only, minus some. The sample lists approximately 100,000 clones, around 86% seen once, with 2.5% to 3.5% in the top ten. The chain has TRBV19 and TRBJ1-6, with 7 positions matching TRBD1. The specimen was peripheral blood, collected 28 days after the second dose of the MenACWY control vaccine. The TCR sequence derives from an adult who received the MenACWY meningococcal vaccine as a control. CDR3 in DNA: TGTGCCAGTAGTGCGACCGGGACAGTCAATTCACCCCTCCACTTT. This sequence encodes CASSATGTVNSPLHF.